The sequence of this T cell receptor beta chain was determined in a study of CD8 T cells in ankylosing spondylitis. A remark on this clonotype: Its specificity is not known.

Findings of the study overall: What appeared characteristic of ankylosing spondylitis blood was a TCR beta motif of eight highly homologous variants.

TCRdb fed the 5' RACE reads into MiXCR, producing one record per CDR3 protein. Of 700,000 to 850,000 distinct CDR3 sequences detected, about an eighth appear once; the ten largest clones hold just over 0.5%. There are 15 residues in the CDR3. The germline V gene encodes CDR1 SGHKS and CDR2 YYEKEE (reference sequence). The V gene lost 2 bases and the J gene lost 8 bases, with 19 bases spanning the gap. The rearrangement links TRBV5-5 to TRBJ1-2; D uncertain. This TCR was sampled from a male donor with ankylosing spondylitis. The specimen was blood, either unsorted or a sorted T cell fraction (not recorded which). CDR3 nucleotides: TGTGCCAGCAGCTTATCAGGAGCGCAGACGGGGGGCTACACCTTC. This sequence encodes CASSLSGAQTGGYTF.